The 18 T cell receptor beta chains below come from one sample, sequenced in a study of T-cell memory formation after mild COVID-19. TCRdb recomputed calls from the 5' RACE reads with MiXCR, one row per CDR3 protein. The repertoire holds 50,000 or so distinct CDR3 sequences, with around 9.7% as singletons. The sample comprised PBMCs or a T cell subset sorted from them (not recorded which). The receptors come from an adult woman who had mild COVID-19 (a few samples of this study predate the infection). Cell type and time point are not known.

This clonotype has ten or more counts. The CDR3 reads CASSLDELAVEDFNEQFF. Here the CDR3 DNA reads TGTGCCAGCAGCTTGGACGAACTAGCGGTCGAAGATTTCAATGAGCAGTTCTTC. The chain employs TRBV7-8 and TRBJ2-1; 8 bases map to TRBD2. CDR3 size: 18 residues. The germline V gene encodes CDR1 SGHVS and CDR2 FQNEAQ. V shed 3 bases and J 6 bases; nucleotides not matched to a gene: 16.

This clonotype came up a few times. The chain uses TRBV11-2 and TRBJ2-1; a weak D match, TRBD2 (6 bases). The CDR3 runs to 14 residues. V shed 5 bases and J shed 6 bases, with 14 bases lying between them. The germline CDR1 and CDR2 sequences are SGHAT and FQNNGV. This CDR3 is CASSRRLVSNEQFF. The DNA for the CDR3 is TGTGCCAGCAGCCGGAGACTAGTATCCAATGAGCAGTTCTTC.

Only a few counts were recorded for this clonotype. The CDR3 is CASTLSRDRGQETQYF. The CDR3 DNA reads TGTGCCAGCACCCTGTCCCGGGACAGGGGCCAAGAGACCCAGTACTTC. The rearrangement links TRBV2 to TRBJ2-5; 10 bases align to TRBD1. The CDR3 consists of 16 residues. Germline V CDR1 and CDR2: SNHLY, FYNNEI. Unmatched junction bases numbered 9, after V lost 7 bases and J lost 1 base. The full variable domain, its missing parts supplied by reference TRBV2 and TRBJ2-5, is EPEVTQTPSHQVTQMGQEVILRCVPISNHLYFYWYRQILGQKVEFLVSFYNNEISEKSEIFDDQFSVERPDGSNFTLKIRSTKLEDSAMYFCASTLSRDRGQETQYFGPGTRLLVL.

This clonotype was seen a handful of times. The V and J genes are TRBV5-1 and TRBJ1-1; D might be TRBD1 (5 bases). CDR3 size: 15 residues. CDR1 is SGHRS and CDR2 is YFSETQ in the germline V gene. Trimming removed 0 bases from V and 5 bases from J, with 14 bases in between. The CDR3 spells CASSLAGTSGTEAFF. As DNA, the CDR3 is TGCGCCAGCAGCTTGGCGGGGACCTCAGGGACTGAAGCTTTCTTT.

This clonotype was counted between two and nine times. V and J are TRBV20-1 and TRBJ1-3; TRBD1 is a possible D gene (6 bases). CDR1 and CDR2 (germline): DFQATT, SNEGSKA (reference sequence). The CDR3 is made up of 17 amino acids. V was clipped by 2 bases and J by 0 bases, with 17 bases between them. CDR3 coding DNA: TGCAGTGCTAGACCGACAGGACTCCACTACTCTGGAAACACCATATATTTT. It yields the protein CSARPTGLHYSGNTIYF.

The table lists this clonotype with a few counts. This CDR3 is CSARGGRVGQPQHF. In nucleotides, the CDR3 is TGCAGTGCTAGAGGGGGCAGGGTGGGTCAGCCCCAGCATTTT. The chain recombines TRBV20-1 with TRBJ1-5; D may be TRBD1 (5 bases). The germline V gene encodes CDR1 DFQATT and CDR2 SNEGSKA (reference sequence). V shed 1 base and J shed 6 bases, with 13 bases lying between them. This CDR3 comprises 14 residues.

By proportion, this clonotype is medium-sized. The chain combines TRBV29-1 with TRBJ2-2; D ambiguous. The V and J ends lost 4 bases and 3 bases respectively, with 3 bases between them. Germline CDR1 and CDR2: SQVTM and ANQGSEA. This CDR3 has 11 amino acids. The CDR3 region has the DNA TGCAGCGTTGCCGACACCGGGGAGCTGTTTTTT. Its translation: CSVADTGELFF.

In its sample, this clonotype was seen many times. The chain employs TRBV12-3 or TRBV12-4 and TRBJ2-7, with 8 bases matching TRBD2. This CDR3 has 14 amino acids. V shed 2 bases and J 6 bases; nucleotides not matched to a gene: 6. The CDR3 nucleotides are TGTGCCAGCAGTTTAATAGCGGGGAGGGGCGAGCAGTACTTC. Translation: CASSLIAGRGEQYF.

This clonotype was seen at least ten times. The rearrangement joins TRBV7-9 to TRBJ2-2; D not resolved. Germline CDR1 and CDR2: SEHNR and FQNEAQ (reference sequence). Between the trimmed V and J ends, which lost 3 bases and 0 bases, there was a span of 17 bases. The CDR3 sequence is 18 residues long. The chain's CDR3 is CASSFRWIRFANTGELFF. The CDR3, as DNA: TGTGCCAGCAGCTTCAGGTGGATCCGGTTCGCGAACACCGGGGAGCTGTTTTTT.

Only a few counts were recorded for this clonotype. The CDR3: CASSAQGLNTEAFF. The CDR3 bases are TGTGCCAGCAGTGCACAGGGTCTGAACACTGAAGCTTTCTTT. The gene calls are TRBV2 and TRBJ1-1, with D possibly TRBD1 on 6 matching bases. The CDR3 length is 14 residues. Germline loops: CDR1 SNHLY, CDR2 FYNNEI. Trimming cost V 4 bases and J 0 bases, with 9 bases left between them. The full variable domain, with the rest looked up from reference TRBV2 and TRBJ1-1, is EPEVTQTPSHQVTQMGQEVILRCVPISNHLYFYWYRQILGQKVEFLVSFYNNEISEKSEIFDDQFSVERPDGSNFTLKIRSTKLEDSAMYFCASSAQGLNTEAFFGQGTRLTVV.

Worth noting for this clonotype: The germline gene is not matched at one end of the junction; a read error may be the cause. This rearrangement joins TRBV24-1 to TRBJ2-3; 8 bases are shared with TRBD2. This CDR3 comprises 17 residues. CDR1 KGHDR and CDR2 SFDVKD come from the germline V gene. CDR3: CATGDLPSSGSPDTQYF. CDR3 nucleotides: TGTGCCACCGGTGATTTGCCGTCTAGCGGGTCGCCAGATACGCAGTATTTT.

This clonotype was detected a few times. The CDR3, as DNA: TGCAGCGTTAGATGGGACTTTGCGTACAATGAGCAGTTCTTC. Its protein is CSVRWDFAYNEQFF. The chain uses TRBV29-1 and TRBJ2-1; the D gene is possibly TRBD2 (6 bases). CDR3 length: 14 residues. Germline V lookup: CDR1 SQVTM, CDR2 ANQGSEA. Trimming cost V 5 bases and J 4 bases, with 15 bases left between them.

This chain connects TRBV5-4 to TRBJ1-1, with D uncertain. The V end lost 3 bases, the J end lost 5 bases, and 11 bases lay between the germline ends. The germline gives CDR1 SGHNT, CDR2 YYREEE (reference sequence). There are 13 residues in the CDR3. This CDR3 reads CASSWGVRTEAFF. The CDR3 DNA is TGTGCCAGCAGCTGGGGTGTCCGGACTGAAGCTTTCTTT.

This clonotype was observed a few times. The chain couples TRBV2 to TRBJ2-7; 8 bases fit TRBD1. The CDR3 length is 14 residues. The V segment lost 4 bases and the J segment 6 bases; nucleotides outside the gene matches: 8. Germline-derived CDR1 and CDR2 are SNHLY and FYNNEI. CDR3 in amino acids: CASSGRTGLSEQYF. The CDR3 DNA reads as TGTGCCAGCAGTGGAAGGACAGGGTTGTCCGAGCAGTACTTC. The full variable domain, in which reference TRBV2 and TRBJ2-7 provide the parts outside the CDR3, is EPEVTQTPSHQVTQMGQEVILRCVPISNHLYFYWYRQILGQKVEFLVSFYNNEISEKSEIFDDQFSVERPDGSNFTLKIRSTKLEDSAMYFCASSGRTGLSEQYFGPGTRLTVT.

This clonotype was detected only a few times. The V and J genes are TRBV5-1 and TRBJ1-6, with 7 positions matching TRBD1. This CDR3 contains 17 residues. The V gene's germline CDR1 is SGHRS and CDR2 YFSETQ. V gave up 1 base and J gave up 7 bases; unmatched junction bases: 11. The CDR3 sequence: CASSLLGTEAANSPLHF. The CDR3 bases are TGCGCCAGCAGCTTGCTGGGGACAGAAGCGGCGAATTCACCCCTCCACTTT.

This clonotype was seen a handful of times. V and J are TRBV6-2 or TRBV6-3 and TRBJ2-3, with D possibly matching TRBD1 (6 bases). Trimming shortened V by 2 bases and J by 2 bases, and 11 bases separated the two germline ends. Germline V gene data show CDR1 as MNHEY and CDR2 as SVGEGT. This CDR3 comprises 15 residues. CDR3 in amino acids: CASSYPGENTDTQYF. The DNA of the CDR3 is TGTGCCAGCAGTTACCCAGGGGAGAACACAGATACGCAGTATTTT.

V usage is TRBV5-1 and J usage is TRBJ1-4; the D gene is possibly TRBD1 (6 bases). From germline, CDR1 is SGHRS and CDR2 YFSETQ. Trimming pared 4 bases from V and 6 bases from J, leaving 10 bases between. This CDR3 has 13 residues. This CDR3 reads CASSRGGDEKLFF. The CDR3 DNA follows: TGCGCCAGCAGCAGGGGGGGCGATGAAAAACTGTTTTTT. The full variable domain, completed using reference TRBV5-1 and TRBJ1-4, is KAGVTQTPRYLIKTRGQQVTLSCSPISGHRSVSWYQQTPGQGLQFLFEYFSETQRNKGNFPGRFSGRQFSNSRSEMNVSTLELGDSALYLCASSRGGDEKLFFGSGTQLSVL.

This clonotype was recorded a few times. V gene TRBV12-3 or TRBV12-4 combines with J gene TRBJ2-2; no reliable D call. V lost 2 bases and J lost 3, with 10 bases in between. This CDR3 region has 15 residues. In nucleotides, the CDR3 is TGTGCCAGCAGTTTACTTGGACGGTACACCGGGGAGCTGTTTTTT. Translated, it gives CASSLLGRYTGELFF.